The TCR beta chain described here comes from a study of molecular identifiers for immune sequencing clone quantification (dated by TCRdb to the late 2010s). Describing the broader study: For a replicate experiment, the RNA from either 20,000 or 100,000 naive CD8 T cells was divided into five aliquots, and four of those aliquots went on to sequencing. This methods study benchmarked molecular-identifier clustering-based TCR repertoire sequencing (MIDCIRS) and TCR RNA copy counting, using CD8 T cells to do so.

The library was made by PCR. Sequenced on a NextSeq 500. Preparation of bulk TCR libraries followed a previously described approach, with the TCR primers listed in Table S5. Total RNA was purified with the Qiagen AllPrep DNA/RNA kit. Before any analysis, reads coming from multiple sequencing runs of the same library were combined into one pool. Per the source publication's procedure: Reads were retained only if the reads had an exact TCR constant sequence, and the retained reads were trimmed to 150 nt and grouped according to their 12-nt molecular barcodes. Reads in each barcode group were sub-clustered using a 15% Levenshtein threshold, and a quality-weighted consensus sequence was built for each RNA molecule. Non-functional sequences were excluded, and lower-count sequences lying one edit away from another sequence were also excluded. Based on fitting two negative binomial distributions, any barcode sub-cluster with under 20% of the maximum read count was discarded. Starting from the raw public reads, TCRdb applied fastp trimming at Q25, assembled clones with MiXCR and retained in-frame beta chains. All rows with the same CDR3 protein become a single entry with the most common DNA and genes. V and J calls and clone size were set by TCRdb, not the authors. The sample profile shows 40,000 to 65,000 distinct CDR3 sequences; roughly a third of them were found once. The top ten hold 3.5% to 4% of the sample.

Libraries of naive CD8 T cells were built from anywhere between about 17,000 and 1,000,000 sorted cells, with 10%, 30% or 50% of the purified RNA used. On a BD FACSAria II, naive CD8 T cells were FACS-sorted as CD8+CD4-CCR7+CD45RA+ and collected into RLT Plus buffer. To test detection sensitivity, Jurkat RNA equal to under 13 TCR copies was added to samples of about 20,000-1,000,000 naive CD8 T cells. Enrichment of CD8 T cells was done with RosetteSep CD8+ T Cell Enrichment Cocktail plus Ficoll-Paque, and ACK red cell lysis came afterward. Paper-wide results and their limitations: In CMV-specific effector cells, clones with more than 20 RNA copies contained over 99% of molecules, whereas in naive cells such clones contained under 1% of molecules. When barcode sub-clustering was left out, chimeric consensus sequences inflated TCR diversity, with chimeras reaching as high as 47%. The naive libraries included spiked-in Jurkat TCR RNA (around nine copies' worth), and this Jurkat TCR RNA is not part of the donor repertoire. Identical TCR molecules sharing a barcode could cause highly expanded clone sizes to be underestimated. A single cell's worth of spiked-in Jurkat TCR RNA was reported detectable even among under 1.3 million naive CD8 T cells. Modeling indicated about 3 TCR RNA copies recovered per cell, compared with around 10 by digital PCR, which implies a capture efficiency of approximately 30%.

The germline V gene provides CDR1 SGHVS and CDR2 FNYEAQ. From the cysteine through the phenylalanine, the CDR3 covers 15 amino acids. Of all the DNA, just the CDR3 is kept, 45 bases in frame from base 1. V is shortened by 1 base, J by 0 bases, and the region joining them spans 4 bases. This clonotype showed up just a few times. This receptor's antigen is unknown. The input lacks base qualities; no much larger clone sits a single base away. Sequencing input: naive CD8+ T cells from blood, with Jurkat cell RNA spiked in. In the paper's terms, the cell subset or site label means: FACS-sorted CD8+CD4-CCR7+CD45RA+ naive T cells. This clonotype was sampled from a human donor in good health. Some libraries in this study had Jurkat cell RNA spiked in. Recombination connected TRBV7-6 to TRBJ1-6; the D gene is unclear. The nucleotides read TGTGCCAGCAGCTTAGGGAGCTCCTATAATTCACCCCTCCACTTT. The translation is CASSLGSSYNSPLHF.